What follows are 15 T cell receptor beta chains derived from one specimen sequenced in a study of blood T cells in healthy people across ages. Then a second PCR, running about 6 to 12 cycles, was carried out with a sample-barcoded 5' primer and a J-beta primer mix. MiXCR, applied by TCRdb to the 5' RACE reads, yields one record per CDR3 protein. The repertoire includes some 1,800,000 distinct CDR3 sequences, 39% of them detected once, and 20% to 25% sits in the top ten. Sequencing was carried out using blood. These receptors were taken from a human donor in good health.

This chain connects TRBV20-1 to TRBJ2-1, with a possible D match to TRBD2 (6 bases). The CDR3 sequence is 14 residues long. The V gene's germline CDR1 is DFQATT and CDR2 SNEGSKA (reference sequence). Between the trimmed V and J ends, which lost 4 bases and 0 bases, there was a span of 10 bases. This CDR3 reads CSATASDSYNEQFF. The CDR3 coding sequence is TGCAGTGCTACGGCTAGCGACTCCTACAATGAGCAGTTCTTC.

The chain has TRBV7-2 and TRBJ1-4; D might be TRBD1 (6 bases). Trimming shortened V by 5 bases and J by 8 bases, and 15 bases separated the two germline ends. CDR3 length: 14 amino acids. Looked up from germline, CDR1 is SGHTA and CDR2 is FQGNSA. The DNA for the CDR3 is TGTGCCAGCAGCCCTACAGGGAGAAAGGAAAAACTGTTTTTT. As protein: CASSPTGRKEKLFF.

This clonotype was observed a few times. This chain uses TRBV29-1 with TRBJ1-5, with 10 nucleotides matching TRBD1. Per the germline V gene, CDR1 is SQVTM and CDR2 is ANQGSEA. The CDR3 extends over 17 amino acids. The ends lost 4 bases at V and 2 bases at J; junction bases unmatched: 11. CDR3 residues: CSVVLGTGTGGNQPQHF. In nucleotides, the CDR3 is TGCAGCGTTGTCCTGGGGACCGGGACAGGGGGCAATCAGCCCCAGCATTTT.

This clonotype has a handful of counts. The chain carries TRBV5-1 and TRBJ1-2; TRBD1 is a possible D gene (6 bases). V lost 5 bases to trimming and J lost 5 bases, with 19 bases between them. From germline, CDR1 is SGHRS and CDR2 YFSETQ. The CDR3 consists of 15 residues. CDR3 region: CASSPDRAELYGYTF. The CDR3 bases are TGCGCCAGCAGTCCGGACAGAGCGGAGCTTTATGGCTACACCTTC. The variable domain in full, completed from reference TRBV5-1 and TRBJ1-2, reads KAGVTQTPRYLIKTRGQQVTLSCSPISGHRSVSWYQQTPGQGLQFLFEYFSETQRNKGNFPGRFSGRQFSNSRSEMNVSTLELGDSALYLCASSPDRAELYGYTFGSGTRLTVV.

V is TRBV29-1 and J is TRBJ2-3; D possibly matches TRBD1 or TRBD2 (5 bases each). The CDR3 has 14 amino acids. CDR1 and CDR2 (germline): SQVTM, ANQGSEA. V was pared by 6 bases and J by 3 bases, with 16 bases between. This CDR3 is CSVIRDPLTDTQYF. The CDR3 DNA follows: TGCAGCGTAATCCGGGACCCCCTGACAGATACGCAGTATTTT.

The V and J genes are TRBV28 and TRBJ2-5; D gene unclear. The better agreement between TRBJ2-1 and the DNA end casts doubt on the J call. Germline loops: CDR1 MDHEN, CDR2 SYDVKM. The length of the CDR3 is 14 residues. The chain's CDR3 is CASSFTRNQETQFF. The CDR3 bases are TGTGCCAGCAGTTTCACCCGGAATCAAGAGACCCAGTTCTTC.

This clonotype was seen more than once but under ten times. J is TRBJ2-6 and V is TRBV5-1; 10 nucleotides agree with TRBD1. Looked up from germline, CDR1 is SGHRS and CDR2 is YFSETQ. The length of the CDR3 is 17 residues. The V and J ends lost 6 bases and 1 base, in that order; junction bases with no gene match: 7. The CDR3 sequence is CASTTGTGVSGANVLTF. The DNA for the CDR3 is TGCGCCAGCACCACCGGGACAGGGGTATCTGGGGCCAACGTCCTGACTTTC.

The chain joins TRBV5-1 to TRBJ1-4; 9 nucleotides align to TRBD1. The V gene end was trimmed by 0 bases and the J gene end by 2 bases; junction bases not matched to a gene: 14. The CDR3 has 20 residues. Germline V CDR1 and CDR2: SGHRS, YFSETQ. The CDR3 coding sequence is TGCGCCAGCAGCTTGGATAACCGGAGGGGGACAGGGACTACTAATGAAAAACTGTTTTTT. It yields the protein CASSLDNRRGTGTTNEKLFF.

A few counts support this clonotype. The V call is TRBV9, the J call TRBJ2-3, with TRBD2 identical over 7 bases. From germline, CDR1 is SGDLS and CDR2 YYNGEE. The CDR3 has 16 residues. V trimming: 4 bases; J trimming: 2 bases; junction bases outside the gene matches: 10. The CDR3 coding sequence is TGTGCCAGCAGCTCCCAGGGAGGGCCTTCCACAGATACGCAGTATTTT. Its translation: CASSSQGGPSTDTQYF.

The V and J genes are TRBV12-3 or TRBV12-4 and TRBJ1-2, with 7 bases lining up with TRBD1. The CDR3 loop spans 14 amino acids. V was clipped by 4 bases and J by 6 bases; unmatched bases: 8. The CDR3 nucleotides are TGTGCCAGCAGTTCCTGGGGGACAGCGAATGGCTACACCTTC. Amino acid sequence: CASSSWGTANGYTF.

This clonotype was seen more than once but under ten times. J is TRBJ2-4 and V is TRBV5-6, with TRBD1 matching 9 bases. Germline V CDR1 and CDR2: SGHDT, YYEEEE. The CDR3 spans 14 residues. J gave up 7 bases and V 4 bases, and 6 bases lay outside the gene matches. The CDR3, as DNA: TGTGCCAGCAGCGCCAGGACAGGGGACAACATTCAGTACTTC. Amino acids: CASSARTGDNIQYF.

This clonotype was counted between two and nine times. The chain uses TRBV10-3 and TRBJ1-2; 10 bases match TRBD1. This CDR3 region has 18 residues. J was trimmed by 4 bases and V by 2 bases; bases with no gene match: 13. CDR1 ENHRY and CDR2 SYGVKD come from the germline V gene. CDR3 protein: CAISEEPTGTGDTYGYTF. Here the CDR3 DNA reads TGTGCCATCAGTGAGGAACCTACCGGGACAGGGGACACCTATGGCTACACCTTC.

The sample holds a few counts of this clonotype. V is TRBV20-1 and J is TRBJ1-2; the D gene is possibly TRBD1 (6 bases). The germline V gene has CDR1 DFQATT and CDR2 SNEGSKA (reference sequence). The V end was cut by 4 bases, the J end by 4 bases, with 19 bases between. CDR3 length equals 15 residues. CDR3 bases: TGCAGTGCTACTTCCCCCGGACAGAACCTCTATGGCTACACCTTC. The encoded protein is CSATSPGQNLYGYTF.

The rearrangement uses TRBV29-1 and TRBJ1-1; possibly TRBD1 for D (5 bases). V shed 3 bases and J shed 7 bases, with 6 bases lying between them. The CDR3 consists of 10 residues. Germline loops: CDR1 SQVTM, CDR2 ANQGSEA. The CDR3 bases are TGCAGCGTTGATCAGGGTGAAGCTTTCTTT. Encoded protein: CSVDQGEAFF.

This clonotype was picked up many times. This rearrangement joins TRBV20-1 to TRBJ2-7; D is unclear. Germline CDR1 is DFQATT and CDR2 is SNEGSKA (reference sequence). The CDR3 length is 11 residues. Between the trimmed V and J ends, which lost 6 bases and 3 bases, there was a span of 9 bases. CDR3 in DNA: TGCAGTGCCCACCTACACTACGAGCAGTACTTC. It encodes CSAHLHYEQYF.